This is a list of T cell receptor beta chains from one sample in a study of T cell responses to AZD1222 COVID-19 vaccine. Sequenced by immunoSEQ multiplex PCR; TCRdb stores in-frame clones only, minus some. Of under 200,000 clones listed, 93% are singletons. The sequenced sample was peripheral blood, obtained on day 0 of AZD1222 vaccination. The source of these receptors is an adult in good health. The conserved cysteine and the conserved F or W are not part of the CDR3 here. The order of the fields is clone size, V gene, CDR3 protein. Clone size, where shown, is once, few, many, or a class for clones that have expanded.

-	TRBV9	ASSVQGSPPGGNTIY
-	TRBV18	ASSPSTGSLVYEQY
-	TRBV29-1	SQSGRARDTQY
once	TRBV4-1	ASSQDKGSYGYT
once	TRBV4-1	ASSQVISTGNQPQH
-	TRBV5-1	ASCREGGNTEAF
-	TRBV5-1	ASSYTYEQY
-	TRBV6-5	ASSYYGVPYEQY
-	TRBV20-1	SAYRVRGYT
-	TRBV5-5	ASSLWTGRNEQY
-	TRBV11-2	ASSFMQGRGHGYT
-	TRBV9	ASSTMTSGSRNEQF
-	TRBV20-1	SEKGNTEAF
-	TRBV27	ASSFTGLGQMNTEAF
-	TRBV7-8	ASSLVRGELF
-	TRBV27	ASSFGGGAGYGYT
-	TRBV6-5	ASSYGGLSNQPQH
-	TRBV29-1	SVEGSSGDYEQY
-	TRBV19	ASSIDFPSGTGYQPQH
-	TRBV19	ASSISQGINSNQPQH
once	TRBV6-1	ASSEGLNTEAF
-	TRBV18	ASSPQFLAGGLEETQY
-	TRBV4-1	ASSQGGELAKNIQY
few	TRBV5-4	ASSLTSGSSTDTQY
-	TRBV7-2	ASSPFLEGRGYT
-	TRBV18	ASSPFRSSENTGELF
-	TRBV27	ASSLIGTAPYEQY
-	TRBV2	ASSKQGTNTGELF
-	TRBV5-1	ASSLTGGTVEAF
-	TRBV7-9	ASSHDYEQY
-	TRBV5-1	ASSLGGDQETQY
-	TRBV5-1	ASSHGTGGVTDTQY
-	TRBV10-3	AISESGNTIY
few	TRBV6-5	ATGRNYGYT
-	TRBV10-3	AISESKRGYT
-	TRBV4-1	ASSQDWNRGNYGYT
-	TRBV7-8	ASSLARTIGYT
-	TRBV10-1	ASSADSSNQPQH
-	TRBV19	ASSMRGGDTEAF
once	TRBV6-5	ASSRQQGWEKLF
once	TRBV3-1/TRBV3-2	ASTPTGPWNTIY
-	TRBV25-1	ASTLSGTANTEAF
-	TRBV29-1	SVRPTGTGRVNEQF
once	TRBV18	ASSEIQGEAF
once	TRBV7-6	ASSSNIPGPQGEKLF
-	TRBV7-8	ASSLAQGGVGYT
-	TRBV28	ASVHSSGNTIY
-	TRBV5-1	ASSLVVAGGGDEQF